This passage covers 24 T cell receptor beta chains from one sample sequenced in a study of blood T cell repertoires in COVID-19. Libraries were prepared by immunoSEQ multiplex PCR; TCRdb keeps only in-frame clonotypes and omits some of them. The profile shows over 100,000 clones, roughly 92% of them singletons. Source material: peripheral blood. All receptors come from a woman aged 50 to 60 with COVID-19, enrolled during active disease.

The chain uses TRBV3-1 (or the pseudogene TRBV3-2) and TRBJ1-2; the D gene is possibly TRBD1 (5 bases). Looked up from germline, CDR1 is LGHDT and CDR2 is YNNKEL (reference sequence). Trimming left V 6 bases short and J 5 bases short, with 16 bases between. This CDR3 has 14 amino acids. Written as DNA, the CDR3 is TGTGCCAGCAGTCCCTCGGGGGTATTGTATGGCTACACCTTC. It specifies CASSPSGVLYGYTF.

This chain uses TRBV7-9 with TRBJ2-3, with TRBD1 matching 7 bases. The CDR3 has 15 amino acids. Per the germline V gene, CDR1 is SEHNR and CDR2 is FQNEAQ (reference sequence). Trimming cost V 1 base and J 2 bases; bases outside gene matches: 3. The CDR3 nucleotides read TGTGCCAGCAGCTTAGACAGGGGTCACACAGATACGCAGTATTTT. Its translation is CASSLDRGHTDTQYF. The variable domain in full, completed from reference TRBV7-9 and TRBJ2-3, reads DTGVSQNPRHKITKRGQNVTFRCDPISEHNRLYWYRQTLGQGPEFLTYFQNEAQLEKSRLLSDRFSAERPKGSFSTLEIQRTEQGDSAMYLCASSLDRGHTDTQYFGPGTRLTVL.

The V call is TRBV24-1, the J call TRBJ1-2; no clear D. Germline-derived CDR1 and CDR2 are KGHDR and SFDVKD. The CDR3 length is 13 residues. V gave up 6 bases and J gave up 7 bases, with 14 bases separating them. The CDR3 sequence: CATSRRERSGYTF. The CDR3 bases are TGTGCCACCAGTAGAAGGGAGAGAAGTGGCTACACCTTC.

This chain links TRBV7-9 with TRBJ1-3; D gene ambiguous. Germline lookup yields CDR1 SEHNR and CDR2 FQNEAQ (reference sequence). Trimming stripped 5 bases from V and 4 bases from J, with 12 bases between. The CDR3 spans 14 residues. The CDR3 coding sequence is TGTGCCAGCAGCAGGGTGGCATCCGGAAACACCATATATTTT. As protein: CASSRVASGNTIYF.

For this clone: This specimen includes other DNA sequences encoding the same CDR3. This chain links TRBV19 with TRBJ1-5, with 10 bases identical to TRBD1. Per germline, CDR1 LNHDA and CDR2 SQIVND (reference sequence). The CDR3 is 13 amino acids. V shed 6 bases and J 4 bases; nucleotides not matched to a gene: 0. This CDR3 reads CASRGQGNQPQHF. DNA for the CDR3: TGTGCCAGTAGGGGACAGGGGAATCAGCCCCAGCATTTT.

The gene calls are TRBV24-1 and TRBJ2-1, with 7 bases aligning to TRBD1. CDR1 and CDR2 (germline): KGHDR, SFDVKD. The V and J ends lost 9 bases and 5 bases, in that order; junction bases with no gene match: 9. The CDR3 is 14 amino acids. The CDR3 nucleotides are TGTGCCACCCTATCTAACAGGGGAGACAATGAGCAGTTCTTC. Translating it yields CATLSNRGDNEQFF.

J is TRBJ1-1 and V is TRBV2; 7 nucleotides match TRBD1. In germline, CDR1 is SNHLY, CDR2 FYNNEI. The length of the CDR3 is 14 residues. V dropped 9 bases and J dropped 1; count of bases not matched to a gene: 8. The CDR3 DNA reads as TGTGCCAGATACAACAGGGGCGGGAACACTGAAGCTTTCTTT. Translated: CARYNRGGNTEAFF.

Here the CDR3 DNA reads TGTGCCAGCACATTGGGGCGGGGAAACAATGAGCAGTTCTTC. Encoded protein: CASTLGRGNNEQFF. The rearrangement uses TRBV11-3 and TRBJ2-1, with a possible D match to TRBD2 (6 bases). The CDR3 has 14 residues. Germline lookup yields CDR1 SGHNT and CDR2 YENEEA. Trimming stripped 7 bases from V and 5 bases from J, with 15 bases between. Filled out from reference TRBV11-3 and TRBJ2-1, the complete variable domain reads EAGVVQSPRYKIIEKKQPVAFWCNPISGHNTLYWYLQNLGQGPELLIRYENEEAVDDSQLPKDRFSAERLKGVDSTLKIQPAELGDSAVYLCASTLGRGNNEQFFGPGTRLTVL.

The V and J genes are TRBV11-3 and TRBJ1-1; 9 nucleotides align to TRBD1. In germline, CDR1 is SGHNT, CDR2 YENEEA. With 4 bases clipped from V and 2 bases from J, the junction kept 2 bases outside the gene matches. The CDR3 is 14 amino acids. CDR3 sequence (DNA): TGTGCCAGCAGCTCGGGACAGGGAAACACTGAAGCTTTCTTT. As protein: CASSSGQGNTEAFF.

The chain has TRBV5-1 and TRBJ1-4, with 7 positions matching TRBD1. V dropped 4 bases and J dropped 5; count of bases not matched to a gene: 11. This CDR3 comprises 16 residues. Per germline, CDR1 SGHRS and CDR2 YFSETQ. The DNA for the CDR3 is TGCGCCAGCAGCCGACTCCCGACAGGGAGAAATGAAAAACTGTTTTTT. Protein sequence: CASSRLPTGRNEKLFF.

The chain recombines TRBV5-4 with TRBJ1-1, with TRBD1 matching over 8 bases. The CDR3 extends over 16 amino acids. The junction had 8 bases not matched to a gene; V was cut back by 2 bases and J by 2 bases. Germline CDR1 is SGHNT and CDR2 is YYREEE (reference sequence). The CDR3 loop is CASSLQRDRRNTEAFF. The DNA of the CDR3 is TGTGCCAGCAGCTTACAAAGGGACAGGCGCAACACTGAAGCTTTCTTT.

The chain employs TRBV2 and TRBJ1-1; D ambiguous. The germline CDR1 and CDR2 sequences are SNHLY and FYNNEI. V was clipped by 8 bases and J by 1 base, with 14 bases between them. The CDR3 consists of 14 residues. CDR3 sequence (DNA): TGTGCCAGCTTCCGGGGTGGGTCGAACACTGAAGCTTTCTTT. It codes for CASFRGGSNTEAFF.

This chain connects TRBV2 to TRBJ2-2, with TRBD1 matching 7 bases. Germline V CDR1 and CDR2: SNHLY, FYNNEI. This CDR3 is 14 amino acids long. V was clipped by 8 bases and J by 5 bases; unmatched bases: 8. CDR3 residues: CASERGQRTGELFF. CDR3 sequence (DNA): TGTGCCAGCGAAAGGGGGCAGAGGACCGGGGAGCTGTTTTTT. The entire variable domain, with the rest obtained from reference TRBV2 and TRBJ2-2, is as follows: EPEVTQTPSHQVTQMGQEVILRCVPISNHLYFYWYRQILGQKVEFLVSFYNNEISEKSEIFDDQFSVERPDGSNFTLKIRSTKLEDSAMYFCASERGQRTGELFFGEGSRLTVL.

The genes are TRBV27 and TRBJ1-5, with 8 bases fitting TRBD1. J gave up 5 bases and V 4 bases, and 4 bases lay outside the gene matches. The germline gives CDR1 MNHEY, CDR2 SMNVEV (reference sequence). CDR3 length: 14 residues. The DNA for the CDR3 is TGTGCCAGCAGTTACCAGGGGGCGGATCAGCCCCAGCATTTT. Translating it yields CASSYQGADQPQHF.

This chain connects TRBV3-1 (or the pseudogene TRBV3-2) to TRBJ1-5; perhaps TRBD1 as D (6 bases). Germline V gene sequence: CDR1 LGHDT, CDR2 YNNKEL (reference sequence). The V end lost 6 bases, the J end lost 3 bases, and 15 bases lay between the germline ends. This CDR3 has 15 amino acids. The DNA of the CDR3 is TGTGCCAGCAGTCCCCGGGACACCCTCAATCAGCCCCAGCATTTT. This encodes CASSPRDTLNQPQHF.

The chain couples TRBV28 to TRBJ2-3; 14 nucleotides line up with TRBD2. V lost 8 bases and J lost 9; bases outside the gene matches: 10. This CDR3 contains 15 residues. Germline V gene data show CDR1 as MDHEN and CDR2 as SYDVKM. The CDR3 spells CASSRGLAGEATQYF. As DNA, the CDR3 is TGTGCCAGCTCCCGGGGACTAGCGGGGGAGGCCACGCAGTATTTT.

The CDR3 DNA reads as TGTGCCATCAGTCAAAAGAGGGTATGGGAGGAAAAACTGTTTTTT. This codes for CAISQKRVWEEKLFF. V is TRBV10-3 and J is TRBJ1-4; D is ambiguous. The CDR3 has 15 residues. V was trimmed by 5 bases and J by 8 bases, leaving 18 bases between them. Germline loops: CDR1 ENHRY, CDR2 SYGVKD.

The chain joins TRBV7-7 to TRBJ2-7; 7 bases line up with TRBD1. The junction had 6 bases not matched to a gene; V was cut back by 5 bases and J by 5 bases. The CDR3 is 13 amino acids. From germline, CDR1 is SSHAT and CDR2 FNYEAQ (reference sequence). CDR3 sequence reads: CASSALGGHEQYV. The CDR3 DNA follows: TGTGCCAGCAGCGCTTTAGGGGGCCACGAGCAGTACGTC.

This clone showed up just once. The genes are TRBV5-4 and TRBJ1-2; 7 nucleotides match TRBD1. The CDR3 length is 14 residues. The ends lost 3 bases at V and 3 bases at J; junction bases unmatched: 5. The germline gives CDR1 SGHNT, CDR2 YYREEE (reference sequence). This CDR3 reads CASSSKGQYYGYTF. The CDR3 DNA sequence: TGTGCCAGCAGCTCCAAGGGACAGTACTATGGCTACACCTTC.

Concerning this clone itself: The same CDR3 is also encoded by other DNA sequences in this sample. In nucleotides, the CDR3 is TGTGCCAGTAGGGGACAGGGTAATCAGCCCCAGCATTTT. Translation: CASRGQGNQPQHF. The rearrangement links TRBV19 to TRBJ1-5, with 9 bases matching TRBD1. The V gene's germline CDR1 is LNHDA and CDR2 SQIVND (reference sequence). The CDR3 contains 13 residues. V shed 6 bases, J shed 4 bases, and the junction held 1 base outside the gene matches.

The chain's CDR3 is CASLDRGRNEQYF. Written as DNA, the CDR3 is TGTGCCAGCTTGGACAGGGGTAGGAACGAGCAGTACTTC. The V and J genes are TRBV2 and TRBJ2-7; 9 bases match TRBD1. This CDR3 is built from 13 residues. Germline V gives CDR1 SNHLY, CDR2 FYNNEI. V trimming: 8 bases; J trimming: 5 bases; junction bases outside the gene matches: 7.

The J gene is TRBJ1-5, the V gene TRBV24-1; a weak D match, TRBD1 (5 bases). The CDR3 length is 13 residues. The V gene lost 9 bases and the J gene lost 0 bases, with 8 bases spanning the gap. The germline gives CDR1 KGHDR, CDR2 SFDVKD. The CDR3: CATPGVSNQPQHF. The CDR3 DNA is TGTGCCACCCCGGGGGTTAGCAATCAGCCCCAGCATTTT.

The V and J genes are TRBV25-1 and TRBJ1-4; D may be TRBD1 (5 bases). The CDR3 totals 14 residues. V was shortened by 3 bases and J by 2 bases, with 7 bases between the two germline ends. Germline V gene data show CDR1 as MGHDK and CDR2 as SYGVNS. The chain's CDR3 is CASSEGGTNEKLFF. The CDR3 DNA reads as TGTGCCAGCAGTGAGGGGGGGACTAATGAAAAACTGTTTTTT.

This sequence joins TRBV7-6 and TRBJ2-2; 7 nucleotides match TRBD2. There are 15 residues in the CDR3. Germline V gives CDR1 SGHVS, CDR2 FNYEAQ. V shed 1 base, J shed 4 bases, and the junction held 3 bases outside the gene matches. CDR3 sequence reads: CASSLVGGSTGELFF. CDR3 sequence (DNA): TGTGCCAGCAGCTTAGTCGGGGGGAGCACCGGGGAGCTGTTTTTT.